This T cell receptor (beta chain) was captured in a study of T cells in Graves' hyperthyroidism and ophthalmopathy. Germline V gives CDR1 SGHVS, CDR2 FQNEAQ. V dropped 2 bases and J dropped 4; count of bases not matched to a gene: 2. The CDR3 totals 15 residues. Amplified regions were TCR beta CDR3 sequences from RNA transcripts. HTBI primers drove first-round RT-PCR of the TCR CDR3. MiXCR, applied by TCRdb to the multiplex PCR reads, yields one record per CDR3 protein. In the table there are roughly 500,000 distinct CDR3 sequences, around 43% of which are singletons. This clonotype was found a few times.

V gene TRBV7-8 combines with J gene TRBJ1-1, with TRBD1 matching 12 bases. Input material: peripheral blood or thyroid tissue (not recorded which). This clonotype originated in an adult woman with Graves' disease, either hyperthyroidism or ophthalmopathy (not recorded which). The CDR3 region is CASSLPGQGATEAFF. The CDR3 nucleotides are TGTGCCAGCAGCTTACCGGGACAGGGGGCCACTGAAGCTTTCTTT.